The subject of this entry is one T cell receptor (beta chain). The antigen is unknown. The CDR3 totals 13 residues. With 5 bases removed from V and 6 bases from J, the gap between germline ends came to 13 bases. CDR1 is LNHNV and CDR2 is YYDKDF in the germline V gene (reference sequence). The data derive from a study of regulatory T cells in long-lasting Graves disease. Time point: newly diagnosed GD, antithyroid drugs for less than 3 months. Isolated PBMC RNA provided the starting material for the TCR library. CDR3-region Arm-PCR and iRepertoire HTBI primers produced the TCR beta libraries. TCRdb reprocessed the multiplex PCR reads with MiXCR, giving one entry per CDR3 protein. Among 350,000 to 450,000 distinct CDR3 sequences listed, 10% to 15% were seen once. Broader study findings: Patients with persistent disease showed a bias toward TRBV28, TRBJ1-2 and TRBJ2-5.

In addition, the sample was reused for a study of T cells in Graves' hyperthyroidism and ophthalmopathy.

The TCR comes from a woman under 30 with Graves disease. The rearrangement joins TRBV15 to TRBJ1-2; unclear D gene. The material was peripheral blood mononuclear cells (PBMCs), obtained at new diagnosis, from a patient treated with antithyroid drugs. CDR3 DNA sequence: TGTGCCACCAGCGAGAGGGAAGCTAATGGCTACACCTTC. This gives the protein CATSEREANGYTF. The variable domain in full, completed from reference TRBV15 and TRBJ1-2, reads DAMVIQNPRYQVTQFGKPVTLSCSQTLNHNVMYWYQQKSSQAPKLLFHYYDKDFNNEADTPDNFQSRRPNTSFCFLDIRSPGLGDTAMYLCATSEREANGYTFGSGTRLTVV.